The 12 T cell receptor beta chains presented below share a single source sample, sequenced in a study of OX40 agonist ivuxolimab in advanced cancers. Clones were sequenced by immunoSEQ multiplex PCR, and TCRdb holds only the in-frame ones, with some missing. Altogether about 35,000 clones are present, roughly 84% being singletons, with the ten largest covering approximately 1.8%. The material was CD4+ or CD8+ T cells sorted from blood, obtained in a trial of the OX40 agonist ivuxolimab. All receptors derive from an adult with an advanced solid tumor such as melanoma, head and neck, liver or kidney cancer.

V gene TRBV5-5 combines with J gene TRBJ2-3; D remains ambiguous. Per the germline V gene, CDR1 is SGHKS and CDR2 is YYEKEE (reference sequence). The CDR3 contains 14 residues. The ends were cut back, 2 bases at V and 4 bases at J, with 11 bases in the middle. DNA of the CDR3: TGTGCCAGCAGCTTAGTAGGATCGGCAGATACGCAGTATTTT. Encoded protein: CASSLVGSADTQYF.

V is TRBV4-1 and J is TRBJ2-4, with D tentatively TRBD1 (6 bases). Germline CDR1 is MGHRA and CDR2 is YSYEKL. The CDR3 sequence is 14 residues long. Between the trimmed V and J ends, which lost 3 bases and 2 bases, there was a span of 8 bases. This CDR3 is CASSQDSPKNIQYF. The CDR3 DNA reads TGCGCCAGCAGCCAGGACAGTCCCAAAAACATTCAGTACTTC.

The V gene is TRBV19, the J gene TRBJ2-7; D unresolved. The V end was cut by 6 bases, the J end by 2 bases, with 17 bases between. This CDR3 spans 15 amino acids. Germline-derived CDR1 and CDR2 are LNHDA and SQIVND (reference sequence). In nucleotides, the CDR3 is TGTGCCAGTAGAAAGACCGGGTCACCAACCTACGAGCAGTACTTC. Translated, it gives CASRKTGSPTYEQYF. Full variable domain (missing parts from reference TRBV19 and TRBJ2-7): DGGITQSPKYLFRKEGQNVTLSCEQNLNHDAMYWYRQDPGQGLRLIYYSQIVNDFQKGDIAEGYSVSREKKESFPLTVTSAQKNPTAFYLCASRKTGSPTYEQYFGPGTRLTVT.

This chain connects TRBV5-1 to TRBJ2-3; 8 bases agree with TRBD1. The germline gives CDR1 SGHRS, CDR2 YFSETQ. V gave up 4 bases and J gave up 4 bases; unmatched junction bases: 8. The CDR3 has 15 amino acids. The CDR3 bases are TGCGCCAGCAGCCCCCGGACAGGGATGCCAGATACGCAGTATTTT. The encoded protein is CASSPRTGMPDTQYF.

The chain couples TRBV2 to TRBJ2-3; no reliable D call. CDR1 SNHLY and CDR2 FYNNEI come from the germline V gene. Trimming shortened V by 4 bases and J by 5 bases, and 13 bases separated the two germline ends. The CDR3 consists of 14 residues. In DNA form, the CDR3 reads TGTGCCAGCAGTGTCCCCGGCCAGGTAGATACGCAGTATTTT. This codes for CASSVPGQVDTQYF. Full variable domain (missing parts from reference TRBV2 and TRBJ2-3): EPEVTQTPSHQVTQMGQEVILRCVPISNHLYFYWYRQILGQKVEFLVSFYNNEISEKSEIFDDQFSVERPDGSNFTLKIRSTKLEDSAMYFCASSVPGQVDTQYFGPGTRLTVL.

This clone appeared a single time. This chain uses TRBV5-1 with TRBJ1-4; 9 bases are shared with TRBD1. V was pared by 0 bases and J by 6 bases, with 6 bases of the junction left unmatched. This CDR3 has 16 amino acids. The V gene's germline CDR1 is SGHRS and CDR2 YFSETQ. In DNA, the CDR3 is TGCGCCAGCAGCTTGGCCTTTGGGGACAGGGATGAAAAACTGTTTTTT. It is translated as CASSLAFGDRDEKLFF.

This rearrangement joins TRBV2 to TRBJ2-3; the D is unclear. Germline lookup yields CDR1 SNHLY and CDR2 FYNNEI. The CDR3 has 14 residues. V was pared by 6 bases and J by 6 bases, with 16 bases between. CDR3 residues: CASSALTSTDTQYF. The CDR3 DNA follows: TGTGCCAGCAGCGCCTTGACTTCCACGGATACGCAGTATTTT.

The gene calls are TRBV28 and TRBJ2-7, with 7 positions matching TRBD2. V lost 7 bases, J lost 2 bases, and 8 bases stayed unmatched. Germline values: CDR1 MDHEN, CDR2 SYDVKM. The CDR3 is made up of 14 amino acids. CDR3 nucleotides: TGTGCCAGCACCTCGGGGACTAAGCCCTACGAGCAGTACTTC. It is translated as CASTSGTKPYEQYF.

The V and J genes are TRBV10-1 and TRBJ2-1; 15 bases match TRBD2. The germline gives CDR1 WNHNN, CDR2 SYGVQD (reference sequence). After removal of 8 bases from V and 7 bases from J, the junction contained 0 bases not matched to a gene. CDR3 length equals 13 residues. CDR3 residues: CASGLAGGNEQFF. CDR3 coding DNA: TGCGCCAGCGGACTAGCGGGAGGGAATGAGCAGTTCTTC.

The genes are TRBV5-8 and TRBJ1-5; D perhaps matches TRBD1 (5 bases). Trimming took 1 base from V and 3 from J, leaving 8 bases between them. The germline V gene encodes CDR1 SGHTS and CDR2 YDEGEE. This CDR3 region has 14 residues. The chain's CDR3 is CASSLSGNNQPQHF. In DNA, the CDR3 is TGTGCCAGCAGCTTGTCAGGGAACAATCAGCCCCAGCATTTT.

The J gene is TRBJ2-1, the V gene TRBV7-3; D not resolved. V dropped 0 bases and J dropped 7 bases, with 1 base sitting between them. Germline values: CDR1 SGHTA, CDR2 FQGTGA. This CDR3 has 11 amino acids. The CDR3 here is CASSLTNEQFF. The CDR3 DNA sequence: TGTGCCAGCAGCTTAACTAATGAGCAGTTCTTC.

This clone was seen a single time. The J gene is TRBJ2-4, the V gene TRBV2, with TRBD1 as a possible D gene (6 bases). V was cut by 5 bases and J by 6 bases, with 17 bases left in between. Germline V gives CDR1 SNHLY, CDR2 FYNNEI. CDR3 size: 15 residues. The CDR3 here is CASSPGQQGGNIQYF. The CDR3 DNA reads TGTGCCAGCAGTCCGGGACAACAGGGTGGAAACATTCAGTACTTC.